These T cell receptor beta chains were read from a single sample in a study of cytomegalovirus exposure and HLA in healthy donors. Sequencing used immunoSEQ multiplex PCR; TCRdb keeps in-frame clones, though not all of them. The data contain under 200,000 clones, about 75% of them singletons. Sequenced input: PBMCs. These receptors all come from a male donor in good health and CMV-seropositive. The CDR3 runs from the conserved cysteine through the conserved F or W. D genes are given only for firm matches. For some rows the clone size is stated as once, few or many, or as a class when expanded; others skip it.

j_call | d_call | clone_size | v_call | cdr3_aa | cdr3_nt
TRBJ1-2 | - | - | TRBV27 | CASSLSGRGAAQGYTF | TGTGCCAGCAGTTTATCGGGTCGGGGGGCGGCCCAGGGCTACACCTTC
TRBJ1-3 | - | - | TRBV6-6 | CASSAGTGNTIYF | TGTGCCAGCAGTGCGGGGACTGGAAACACCATATATTTT
TRBJ1-3 | TRBD1 | - | TRBV7-9 | CASSPGQGASGNTIYF | TGTGCCAGCAGCCCAGGTCAGGGGGCATCTGGAAACACCATATATTTT
TRBJ2-7 | TRBD1 | - | TRBV5-1 | CASSLARTGRSYEQYF | TGCGCCAGCAGCTTGGCTAGGACAGGGCGCTCCTACGAGCAGTACTTC
TRBJ2-3 | - | - | TRBV2 | CASRGVRVRGTDTQYF | TGTGCCAGCAGAGGGGTTAGGGTCCGGGGCACAGATACGCAGTATTTT
TRBJ1-3 | - | - | TRBV5-1 | CASSLHPAGNTIYF | TGCGCCAGCAGCTTGCACCCGGCTGGAAACACCATATATTTT
TRBJ2-1 | - | - | TRBV2 | CASRPSGVNEQFF | TGTGCCAGCAGACCTTCAGGGGTCAATGAGCAGTTCTTC
TRBJ2-5 | TRBD2 | - | TRBV7-9 | CASSDRGGVLSETQYF | TGTGCCAGCTCCGACCGGGGGGGAGTTTTATCGGAGACCCAGTACTTC
TRBJ1-1 | TRBD1 | - | TRBV6-6 | CASSYPDRGPNTEAFF | TGTGCCAGCAGTTACCCGGACAGGGGCCCGAACACTGAAGCTTTCTTT
TRBJ2-5 | TRBD1 | - | TRBV15 | CATSRGGTEETQYF | TGTGCCACCAGCAGAGGGGGGACAGAAGAGACCCAGTACTTC
TRBJ2-7 | - | - | TRBV21-1 | CASSRTGQYEQYF | TGTGCCAGCAGCCGGACAGGGCAGTACGAGCAGTACTTC
TRBJ1-1 | - | - | TRBV5-1 | CATSLQGGGTEAFF | TGCGCCACCTCCTTACAGGGCGGGGGCACTGAAGCTTTCTTT
TRBJ2-1 | - | once | TRBV5-1 | CASRPLPGDNEQFF | TGCGCCAGTCGCCCTCTACCTGGAGACAATGAGCAGTTCTTC
TRBJ1-2 | TRBD1 | - | TRBV6-1 | CASSATGEYGYTF | TGTGCCAGCAGTGCGACAGGGGAGTATGGCTACACCTTC
TRBJ2-7 | - | - | TRBV25-1 | CASSDQRGDREQYF | TGTGCCAGCAGTGATCAGCGGGGGGACAGGGAGCAGTACTTC
TRBJ1-2 | - | few | TRBV5-4 | CASSPRRGASYGYTF | TGTGCCAGCAGTCCGCGCAGAGGTGCATCATATGGCTACACCTTC
TRBJ1-1 | TRBD1 | - | TRBV7-9 | CASSLRQGFEAFF | TGTGCCAGCAGCTTACGACAGGGGTTTGAAGCTTTCTTT
TRBJ1-1 | TRBD1 | once | TRBV7-3 | CASSLNQGATEAFF | TGTGCCAGCAGCTTAAACCAGGGGGCCACTGAAGCTTTCTTT
TRBJ1-2 | - | - | TRBV5-4 | CASSRGANYGYTF | TGTGCCAGCAGCCGGGGGGCCAACTATGGCTACACCTTC
TRBJ2-7 | - | - | TRBV27 | CASSLAGIVPYEQYF | TGTGCCAGCAGTCTCGCAGGAATCGTCCCCTACGAGCAGTACTTC
TRBJ2-5 | TRBD2 | - | TRBV7-9 | CASSLGSGAQYF | TGTGCCAGCAGCTTAGGTAGCGGGGCCCAGTACTTC
TRBJ1-2 | TRBD1 | - | TRBV4-1 | CASSQDGTDTNYGYTF | TGCGCCAGCAGCCAAGATGGGACAGATACTAACTATGGCTACACCTTC
TRBJ1-4 | - | - | TRBV7-9 | CASSLLDSPNEKLFF | TGTGCCAGCAGCCTACTGGACAGCCCTAATGAAAAACTGTTTTTT
TRBJ1-1 | - | - | TRBV27 | CASSLAGANTEAFF | TGTGCCAGCAGTTTAGCTGGGGCGAACACTGAAGCTTTCTTT
TRBJ1-5 | - | - | TRBV2 | CASSESRLRPQHF | TGTGCCAGCAGTGAATCGAGGCTTCGGCCCCAGCATTTT
TRBJ1-4 | TRBD1 | few | TRBV7-7 | CASSPGTGLEKLFF | TGTGCTAGCAGCCCAGGGACAGGGCTTGAAAAACTGTTTTTT
TRBJ2-1 | TRBD2 | once | TRBV5-6 | CASSLGGGVDEQFF | TGTGCCAGCAGCCTGGGCGGGGGGGTCGATGAGCAGTTCTTC
TRBJ2-1 | TRBD2 | - | TRBV2 | CATNGRATGEQFF | TGTGCCACCAATGGGAGGGCAACGGGTGAGCAGTTCTTC
TRBJ1-4 | TRBD1 | - | TRBV12-5 | CASGLGTGVHEKLFF | TGTGCTAGTGGTTTGGGAACAGGGGTCCATGAAAAACTGTTTTTT
TRBJ2-3 | TRBD2 | - | TRBV7-9 | CASSLKVTAGGPTDTQYF | TGTGCCAGCAGCTTAAAGGTTACGGCGGGGGGGCCCACAGATACGCAGTATTTT
TRBJ2-2 | TRBD2 | - | TRBV2 | CASSVRGAGELFF | TGTGCCAGCAGTGTTCGGGGGGCCGGGGAGCTGTTTTTT
TRBJ1-4 | TRBD1 | - | TRBV7-9 | CASSFTRDSNEKLFF | TGTGCCAGCAGCTTTACCAGGGACAGTAATGAAAAACTGTTTTTT
TRBJ1-5 | TRBD1 | - | TRBV2 | CASSYPGGPQHF | TGTGCCAGCAGCTATCCAGGGGGGCCCCAGCATTTT
TRBJ2-7 | - | - | TRBV5-4 | CASSRIGVSSYEQYF | TGTGCCAGCAGCCGGATAGGGGTCAGCTCCTACGAGCAGTACTTC
TRBJ1-1 | - | - | TRBV6-1 | CASSVYGQMNTEAFF | TGTGCCAGCAGTGTTTATGGACAGATGAACACTGAAGCTTTCTTT
TRBJ1-2 | - | - | TRBV5-8 | CASREPGVNYGYTF | TGTGCCAGCAGGGAACCGGGGGTCAACTATGGCTACACCTTC
TRBJ1-2 | TRBD1 | - | TRBV7-2 | CASSLAGTGGANYGYTF | TGTGCCAGCAGCTTAGCGGGGACAGGTGGGGCCAACTATGGCTACACCTTC
TRBJ2-7 | TRBD1 | - | TRBV7-9 | CASSPGTDYEQYF | TGTGCCAGCAGCCCTGGGACAGACTACGAGCAGTACTTC
TRBJ1-1 | - | - | TRBV15 | CATRKGTLNTEAFF | TGTGCCACCAGAAAGGGGACACTGAACACTGAAGCTTTCTTT
TRBJ2-3 | - | once | TRBV7-2 | CASSSGTSTDTQYF | TGTGCCAGCAGCTCAGGGACTAGCACAGATACGCAGTATTTT
TRBJ2-1 | - | - | TRBV7-9 | CASSPYNEQFF | TGTGCCAGCAGCCCATACAATGAGCAGTTCTTC
TRBJ1-5 | - | - | TRBV18 | CASGAARSNQPQHF | TGTGCCAGCGGGGCAGCGAGAAGCAATCAGCCCCAGCATTTT
TRBJ1-6 | - | - | TRBV6-5 | CASSYYGFLALHF | TGTGCCAGCAGTTACTATGGCTTCTTAGCTCTCCACTTT
TRBJ1-6 | - | - | TRBV6-1 | CASSGPWQGSPLHF | TGTGCCAGCAGTGGTCCGTGGCAGGGCTCACCCCTCCACTTT
TRBJ1-3 | - | - | TRBV11-2 | CASSSRTAGNTIYF | TGTGCCAGCAGCTCCCGGACAGCTGGAAACACCATATATTTT
TRBJ2-2 | TRBD2 | - | TRBV6-1 | CASSELAIREGKLFF | TGTGCCAGCAGTGAATTGGCCATCCGGGAGGGTAAGCTGTTTTTT